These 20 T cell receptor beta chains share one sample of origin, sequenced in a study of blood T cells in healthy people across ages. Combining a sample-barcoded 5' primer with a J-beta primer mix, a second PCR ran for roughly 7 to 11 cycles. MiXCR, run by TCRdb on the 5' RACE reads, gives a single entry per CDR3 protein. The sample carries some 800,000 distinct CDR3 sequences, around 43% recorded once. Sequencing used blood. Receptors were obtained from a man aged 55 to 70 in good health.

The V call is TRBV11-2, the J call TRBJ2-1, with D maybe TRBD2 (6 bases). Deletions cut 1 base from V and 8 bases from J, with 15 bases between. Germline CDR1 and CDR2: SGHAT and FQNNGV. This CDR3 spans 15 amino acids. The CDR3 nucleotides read TGTGCCAGCAGCTTAGGGGCTGTGGAGGGCTATGAGCAGTTCTTC. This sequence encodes CASSLGAVEGYEQFF.

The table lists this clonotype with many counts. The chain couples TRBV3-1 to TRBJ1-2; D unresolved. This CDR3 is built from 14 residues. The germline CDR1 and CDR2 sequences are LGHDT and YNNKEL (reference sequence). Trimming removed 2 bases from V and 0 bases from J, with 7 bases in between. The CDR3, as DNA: TGTGCCAGCAGCCAAACTGGACCTAACTATGGCTACACCTTC. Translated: CASSQTGPNYGYTF.

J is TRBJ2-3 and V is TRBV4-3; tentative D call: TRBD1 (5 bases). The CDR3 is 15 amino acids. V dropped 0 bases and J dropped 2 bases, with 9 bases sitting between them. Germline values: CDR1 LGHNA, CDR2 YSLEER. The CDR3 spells CASSQDPRATDTQYF. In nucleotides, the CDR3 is TGCGCCAGCAGCCAAGATCCCAGGGCCACAGATACGCAGTATTTT.

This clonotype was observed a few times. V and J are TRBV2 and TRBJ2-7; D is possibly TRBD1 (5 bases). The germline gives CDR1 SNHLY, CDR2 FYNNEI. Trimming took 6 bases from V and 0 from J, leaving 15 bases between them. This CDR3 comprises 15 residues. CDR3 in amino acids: CASRGARQNSYEQYF. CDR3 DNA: TGTGCCAGCAGAGGGGCGAGACAGAACTCCTACGAGCAGTACTTC.

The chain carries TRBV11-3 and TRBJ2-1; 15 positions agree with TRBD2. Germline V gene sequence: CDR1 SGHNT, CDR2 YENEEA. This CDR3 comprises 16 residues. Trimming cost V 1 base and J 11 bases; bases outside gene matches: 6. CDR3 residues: CASSLVSGLAGGQQFF. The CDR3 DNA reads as TGTGCCAGCAGCTTAGTTTCGGGACTAGCGGGGGGTCAGCAGTTCTTC.

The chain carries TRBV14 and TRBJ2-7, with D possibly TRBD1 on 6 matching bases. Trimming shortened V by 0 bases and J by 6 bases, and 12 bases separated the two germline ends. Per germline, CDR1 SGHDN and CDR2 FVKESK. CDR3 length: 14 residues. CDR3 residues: CASSQDSVGGEQYF. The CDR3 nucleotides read TGTGCCAGCAGCCAAGATTCGGTAGGGGGCGAGCAGTACTTC.

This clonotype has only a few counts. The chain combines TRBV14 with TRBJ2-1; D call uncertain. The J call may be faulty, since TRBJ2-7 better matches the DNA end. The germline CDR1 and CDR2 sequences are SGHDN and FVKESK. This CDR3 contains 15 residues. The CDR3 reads CASSQVAGSYNEQYF. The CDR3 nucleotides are TGTGCCAGCAGCCAAGTAGCAGGCTCCTACAATGAGCAGTACTTC.

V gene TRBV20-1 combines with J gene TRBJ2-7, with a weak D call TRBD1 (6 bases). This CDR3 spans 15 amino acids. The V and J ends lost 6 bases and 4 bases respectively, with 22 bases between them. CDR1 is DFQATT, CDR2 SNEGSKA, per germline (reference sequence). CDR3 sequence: CSATLDSWAGYEQYF. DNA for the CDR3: TGCAGTGCCACACTGGACAGTTGGGCTGGTTACGAGCAGTACTTC.

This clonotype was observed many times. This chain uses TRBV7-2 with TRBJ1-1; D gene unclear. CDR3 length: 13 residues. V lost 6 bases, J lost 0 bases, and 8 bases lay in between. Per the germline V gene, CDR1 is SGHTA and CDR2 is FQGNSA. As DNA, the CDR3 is TGTGCCAGCAGGGAAGACATGAACACTGAAGCTTTCTTT. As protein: CASREDMNTEAFF. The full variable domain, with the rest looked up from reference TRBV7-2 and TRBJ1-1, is GAGVSQSPSNKVTEKGKDVELRCDPISGHTALYWYRQSLGQGLEFLIYFQGNSAPDKSGLPSDRFSAERTGGSVSTLTIQRTQQEDSAVYLCASREDMNTEAFFGQGTRLTVV.

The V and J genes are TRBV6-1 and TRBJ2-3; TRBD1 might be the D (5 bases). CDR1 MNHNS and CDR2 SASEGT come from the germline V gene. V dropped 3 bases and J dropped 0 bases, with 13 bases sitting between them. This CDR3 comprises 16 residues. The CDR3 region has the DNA TGTGCCAGCAGTGATGCGCCAGGGATTAGCACAGATACGCAGTATTTT. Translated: CASSDAPGISTDTQYF.

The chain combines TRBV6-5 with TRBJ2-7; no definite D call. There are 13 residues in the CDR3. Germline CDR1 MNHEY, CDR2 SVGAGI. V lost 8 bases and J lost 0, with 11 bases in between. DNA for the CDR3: TGTGCCAGCGGATCAAGATTCTCCTACGAGCAGTACTTC. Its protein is CASGSRFSYEQYF.

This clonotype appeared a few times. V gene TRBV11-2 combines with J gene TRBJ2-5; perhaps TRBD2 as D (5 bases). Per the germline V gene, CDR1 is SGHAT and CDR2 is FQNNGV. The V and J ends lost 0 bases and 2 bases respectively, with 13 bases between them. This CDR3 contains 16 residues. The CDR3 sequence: CASSLEWQRKQETQYF. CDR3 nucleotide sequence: TGTGCCAGCAGCTTAGAATGGCAGCGGAAGCAAGAGACCCAGTACTTC.

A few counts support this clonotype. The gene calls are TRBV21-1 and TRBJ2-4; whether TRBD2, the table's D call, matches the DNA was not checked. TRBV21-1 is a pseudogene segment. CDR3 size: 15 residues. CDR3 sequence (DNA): TGTGCCAGCAGAAGTCTCCCTCCTTCCAAAAACATTCAGTACTTC. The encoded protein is CASRSLPPSKNIQYF.

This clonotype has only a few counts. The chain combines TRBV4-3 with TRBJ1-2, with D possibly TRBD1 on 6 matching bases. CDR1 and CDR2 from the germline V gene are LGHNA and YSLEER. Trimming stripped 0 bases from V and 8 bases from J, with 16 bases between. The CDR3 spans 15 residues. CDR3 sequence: CASSQDPRQAGGYTF. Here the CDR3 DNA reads TGCGCCAGCAGCCAAGACCCCCGACAGGCCGGGGGCTACACCTTC.

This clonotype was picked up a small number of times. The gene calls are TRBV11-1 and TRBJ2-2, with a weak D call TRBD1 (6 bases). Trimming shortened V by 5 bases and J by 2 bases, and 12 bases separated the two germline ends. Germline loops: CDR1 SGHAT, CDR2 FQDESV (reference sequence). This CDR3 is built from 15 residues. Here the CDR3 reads CASSHGTTNTGELFF. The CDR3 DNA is TGTGCCAGCAGCCATGGGACAACCAACACCGGGGAGCTGTTTTTT. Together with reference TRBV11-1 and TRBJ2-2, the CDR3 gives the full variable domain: EAEVAQSPRYKITEKSQAVAFWCDPISGHATLYWYRQILGQGPELLVQFQDESVVDDSQLPKDRFSAERLKGVDSTLKIQPAELGDSAMYLCASSHGTTNTGELFFGEGSRLTVL.

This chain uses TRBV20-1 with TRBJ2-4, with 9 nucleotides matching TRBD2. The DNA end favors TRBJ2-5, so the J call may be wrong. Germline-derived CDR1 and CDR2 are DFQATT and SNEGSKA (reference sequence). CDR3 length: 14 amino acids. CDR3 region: CSASLGAGGETQYF. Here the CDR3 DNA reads TGCAGTGCTAGTCTTGGAGCGGGGGGTGAGACCCAGTACTTC.

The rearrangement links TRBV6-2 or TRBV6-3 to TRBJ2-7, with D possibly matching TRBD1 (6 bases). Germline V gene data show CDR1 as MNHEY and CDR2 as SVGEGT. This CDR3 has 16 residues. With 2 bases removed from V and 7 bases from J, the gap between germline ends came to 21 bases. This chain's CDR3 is CASSYAPGDIYNEQYF. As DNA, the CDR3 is TGTGCCAGCAGTTACGCCCCCGGGGACATATACAATGAGCAGTACTTC.

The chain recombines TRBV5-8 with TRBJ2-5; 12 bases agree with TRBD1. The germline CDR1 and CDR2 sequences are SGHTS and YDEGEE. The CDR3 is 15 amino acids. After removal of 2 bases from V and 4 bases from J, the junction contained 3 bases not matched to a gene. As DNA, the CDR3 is TGTGCCAGCAGCTTCCGGGACAGGGGGCGAGAGACCCAGTACTTC. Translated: CASSFRDRGRETQYF.

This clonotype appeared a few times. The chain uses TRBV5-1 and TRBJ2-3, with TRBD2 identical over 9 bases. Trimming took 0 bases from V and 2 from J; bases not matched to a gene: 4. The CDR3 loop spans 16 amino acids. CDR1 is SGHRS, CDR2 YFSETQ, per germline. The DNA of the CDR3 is TGCGCCAGCAGCTTGGCGGCGGGGGGGGTCACAGATACGCAGTATTTT. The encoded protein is CASSLAAGGVTDTQYF.

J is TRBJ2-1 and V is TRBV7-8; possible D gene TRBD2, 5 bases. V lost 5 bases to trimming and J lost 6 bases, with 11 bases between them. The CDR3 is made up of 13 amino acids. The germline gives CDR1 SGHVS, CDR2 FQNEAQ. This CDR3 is CASSLRTVNEQFF. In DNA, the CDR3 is TGTGCCAGCAGCCTCCGGACTGTCAATGAGCAGTTCTTC. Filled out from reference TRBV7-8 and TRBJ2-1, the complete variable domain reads GAGVSQSPRYKVAKRGQDVALRCDPISGHVSLFWYQQALGQGPEFLTYFQNEAQLDKSGLPSDRFFAERPEGSVSTLKIQRTQQEDSAVYLCASSLRTVNEQFFGPGTRLTVL.